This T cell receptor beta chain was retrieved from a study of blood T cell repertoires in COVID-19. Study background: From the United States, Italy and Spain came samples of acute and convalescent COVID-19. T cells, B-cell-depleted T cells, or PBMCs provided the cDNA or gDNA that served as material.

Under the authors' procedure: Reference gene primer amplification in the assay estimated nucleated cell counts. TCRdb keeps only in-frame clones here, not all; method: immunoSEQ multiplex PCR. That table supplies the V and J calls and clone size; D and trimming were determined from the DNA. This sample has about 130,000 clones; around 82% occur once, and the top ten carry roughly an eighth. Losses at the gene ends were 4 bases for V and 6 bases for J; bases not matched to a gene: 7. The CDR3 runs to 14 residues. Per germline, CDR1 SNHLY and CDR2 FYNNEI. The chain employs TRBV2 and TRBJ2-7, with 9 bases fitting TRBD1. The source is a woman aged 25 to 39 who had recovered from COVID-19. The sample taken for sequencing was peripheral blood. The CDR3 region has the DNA TGTGCCAGCAGTGGCCGGGACAGGGTCTCCGAGCAGTACTTC. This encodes CASSGRDRVSEQYF.